These T cell receptor beta chains were read from a single sample in a study of human T cells and chemical hapten exposure. TCRdb reanalysed the RACE reads using MiXCR and keeps one entry per CDR3 protein. The repertoire has 70,000 to 75,000 distinct CDR3 sequences, approximately 29% of them found once; the top ten carry around 8.9%. Sequenced material: whole blood, taken in connection with sensitization to the hapten diphenylcyclopropenone (DPC). These receptors originate from a man aged 40-49 years with alopecia areata. Some clones in this sample may be carry-over from other donors' samples. CDR3s include the opening cysteine and the closing phenylalanine or tryptophan. The D gene is left open where the match is weak. The size field is filled for only some rows; it gives once, few, many or a size class.

size,D,V,J,DNA,CDR3
-,TRBD2,TRBV28,TRBJ2-7,TGTGCCAGCAGCCCCGGCGGGGCTAGCGGGAGCGACGAGCAGTACTTC,CASSPGGASGSDEQYF
few,TRBD1,TRBV27,TRBJ1-2,TGTGCCAGCAGTTCCGGACAGGGGGCAACTTTCGATGGCTACACCTTC,CASSSGQGATFDGYTF
-,TRBD1,TRBV7-9,TRBJ1-1,TGTGCCAGCAGCCCCGGACAGGCCCGTTTAGCTTTCTTT,CASSPGQARLAFF
few,-,TRBV7-9,TRBJ2-5,TGTGCCAGCAGCTTAGGTGGCAGGACATACCAAGAGACCCAGTACTTC,CASSLGGRTYQETQYF
-,-,TRBV14,TRBJ2-5,TGTGCCAGCAGCCAGTATCGGGAGACCCAGTACTTC,CASSQYRETQYF
-,-,TRBV5-4,TRBJ2-2,TGTGCCAGCAGCCCATACTTAGGGTTTCAGGCCGGGGAGCTGTTTTTT,CASSPYLGFQAGELFF
-,-,TRBV5-1,TRBJ2-7,TGCGCCAGCAGCCTTAGCGGAGGGCCTCCTTACGAGCAGTACTTC,CASSLSGGPPYEQYF
-,TRBD2,TRBV4-3,TRBJ2-1,TGCGCCAGCAGCCAAGGGACTAGCGGGGATTACAATGAGCAGTTCTTC,CASSQGTSGDYNEQFF
few,-,TRBV20-1,TRBJ1-2,TGCAGTGCTAGTCAGGATGTCTATGGCTACACCTTC,CSASQDVYGYTF
-,-,TRBV20-1,TRBJ1-5,TGCAGTGCGAACCCACCCGGAGGGAGCAATCAGCCCCAGCATTTT,CSANPPGGSNQPQHF
-,-,TRBV28,TRBJ1-3,TGTGCCAGCAGTTATCGGAACACCATATATTTT,CASSYRNTIYF
few,TRBD1,TRBV11-2,TRBJ2-2,TGTGCCAGCAGGACCACCGGACAGGGATTAAGGGAGCTGTTTTTT,CASRTTGQGLRELFF
-,-,TRBV15,TRBJ2-1,TGTGCCACCAGCAGTCGCGACAGTTACAATGAGCAGTTCTTC,CATSSRDSYNEQFF
-,-,TRBV7-9,TRBJ2-3,TGTGCCAGCAGCCTAAACGGCCCGACAGATACGCAGTATTTT,CASSLNGPTDTQYF
-,-,TRBV7-3,TRBJ1-1,TGTGCCAGCAGCTGGACTCAGGACACTGAAGCTTTCTTT,CASSWTQDTEAFF
-,-,TRBV28,TRBJ1-1,TGTGCCAGCAGTTTCACCCGGGGAGCTTTCTTT,CASSFTRGAFF
-,TRBD1,TRBV19,TRBJ2-3,TGTGCCAGTAGTCTCGGGACAGCCACGACAGATACGCAGTATTTT,CASSLGTATTDTQYF